These T cell receptor beta chains were read from a single sample in a study of spatial heterogeneity in lung cancer. TCRdb ran MiXCR on the 5' RACE reads and lists one entry per CDR3 protein. Of 50,000 or so distinct CDR3 sequences listed, over 9.5% are singletons. Sequencing was performed on PBMCs, taken at follow-up. Source of these receptors: a male donor with early-stage non-small cell lung cancer. CDR3s include the opening cysteine and the closing phenylalanine or tryptophan.

v_gene,CDR3aa
TRBV7-6,CASSPLGGQQETQYF
TRBV12-3/TRBV12-4,CASRVTGGYGEAFF
TRBV5-1,CASRDSRGTDTQYF
TRBV20-1,CSARDFSGRDTYEQYF
TRBV7-9,CASSLTGGVRPGTGELFF
TRBV6-5,CASSRGSSYNSPLHF
TRBV6-1,CASTPRGRASTDTQYF
TRBV28,CASSSPSGPSTDTQYF
TRBV7-9,CASSPDATNEKLFF
TRBV21-1,CASSKGPLRRELFF
TRBV7-3,CASSLSVGTVTDTQYF
TRBV7-8,CASSLESTGRAFF
TRBV6-5,CASRGDSGTTKEFF
TRBV3-1,CASSQQGRIADTQYF
TRBV7-8,CASSLVRSDFSYEQYF
TRBV5-6,CASSFLSGRLEQYF
TRBV6-8,CASSYSPGRPSGANVLTF
TRBV6-2/TRBV6-3,CASSYSGSQGQPQHF
TRBV5-1,CASSIGRGGETQYF
TRBV7-2,CASSSTAPLDSGELFF
TRBV5-1,CASTIDRSRSGANVLTF
TRBV2,CASRARPLRYGYTF
TRBV10-3,CAIRLAGNTGELFF
TRBV6-2/TRBV6-3,CASSYPTSGRVYEQYF
TRBV7-3,CASSPGQGSYTF